The T cell receptor (beta chain) under discussion was sequenced for a study of T cell changes during pregnancy in multiple sclerosis. The V gene end was trimmed by 0 bases and the J gene end by 12 bases; junction bases not matched to a gene: 8. CDR3 length: 14 residues. Germline-derived CDR1 and CDR2 are MRHNA and SNTAGT. The table came from immunoSEQ multiplex PCR; TCRdb's copy has only in-frame clones and leaves some out. The repertoire holds about 73,000 clones, with 85% to 95% as singletons. This clone has only one observation. J is TRBJ2-1 and V is TRBV6-4; 7 bases match TRBD2. The sequencing used peripheral blood, collected in the third trimester of pregnancy. The receptor was isolated from a female donor in good health, enrolled as a control in a pregnancy study. This CDR3 reads CASSDSWEGSVQFF. CDR3 coding DNA: TGTGCCAGCAGTGACTCGTGGGAGGGCAGTGTGCAGTTCTTC.